The sample holds many counts of the clone carrying this T cell receptor (beta chain). Arm-PCR of CDR3 regions with iRepertoire HTBI primers generated TCR beta libraries. MiXCR, applied by TCRdb to the multiplex PCR reads, yields one record per CDR3 protein. The data hold some 460,000 distinct CDR3 sequences, with about 16% observed a single time. The germline gives CDR1 SGHVS, CDR2 FNYEAQ. This CDR3 is 16 amino acids long. The V end lost 1 base, the J end lost 0 bases, and 13 bases lay between the germline ends. This sample is part of a study of regulatory T cells in long-lasting Graves disease. Study-level information: Antithyroid drug use was under 3 months in newly diagnosed Graves' patients.

The sample's time point: newly diagnosed GD, antithyroid drugs for less than 3 months. Isolated PBMC RNA provided the starting material for the TCR library. This same sample was also taken into another study, of T cells in Graves' hyperthyroidism and ophthalmopathy. In that study: Patients counted as stable if ophthalmopathy did not develop within 18 months. TCR CDR3 underwent first-round RT-PCR with the HTBI primer set. Prediction of ophthalmopathy progression came a median roughly 6.4 months pre-onset.

The TCR originated in a man aged 35 to 55 with Graves disease. V usage is TRBV7-6 and J usage is TRBJ2-7; no reliable D call. The sequencing used peripheral blood mononuclear cells (PBMCs), collected at new diagnosis, from a patient treated with antithyroid drugs. CDR3 bases: TGTGCCAGCAGCTTAGTAGCCCATCCGAGCTCCTACGAGCAGTACTTC. Translated: CASSLVAHPSSYEQYF.